The clone carrying this T cell receptor (beta chain) was recorded only once. Time point reported: baseline, week 1 (first vaccination visit). Treatment specified: pre-vaccination baseline after standard-of-care therapy. Clones were read by immunoSEQ multiplex PCR, and TCRdb kept only the in-frame ones, dropping some. The table lists some 61,000 clones, roughly 85% of them singletons, with roughly 2.6% in the top ten. The data stem from a study of a mutant IDH1 vaccine in newly diagnosed glioma. About the research overall: Treated patients showed a male proportion of approximately 62%, a female proportion of approximately 40%, and a mean age of around 39 years.

The CDR3 sequence is 14 residues long. Per germline, CDR1 SGHAT and CDR2 FQNNGV. Trimming at V came to 7 bases and at J to 9 bases, leaving 7 bases not matched to a gene. This receptor was obtained from a man aged 25 to 45 with glioma. The chain is built from TRBV11-2 and TRBJ1-6; 9 nucleotides match TRBD1. The material was PBMCs, obtained from a glioma patient treated with radiotherapy, temozolomide or both. This chain's CDR3 is CASNRQGVSSPLHF. CDR3 DNA: TGTGCCAGCAACCGACAGGGGGTTTCTTCACCCCTCCACTTT. The complete variable domain, with remaining parts taken from reference TRBV11-2 and TRBJ1-6, reads EAGVAQSPRYKIIEKRQSVAFWCNPISGHATLYWYQQILGQGPKLLIQFQNNGVVDDSQLPKDRFSAERLKGVDSTLKIQPAKLEDSAVYLCASNRQGVSSPLHFGNGTRLTVT.